One sample yielded the 15 T cell receptor beta chains listed below, sequenced in a study of blood T cell repertoires in COVID-19. Libraries were prepared by immunoSEQ multiplex PCR; TCRdb keeps only in-frame clonotypes and omits some of them. The table has about 80,000 clones, about 91% seen once. Sequencing used peripheral blood. These receptors originate from a woman over 75 with acute or convalescent COVID-19.

V and J are TRBV18 and TRBJ1-1, with 11 positions matching TRBD1. The CDR3 totals 16 residues. V was pared by 4 bases and J by 3 bases, with 7 bases of the junction left unmatched. Germline V gene data show CDR1 as KGHSH and CDR2 as LQKENI. The CDR3 protein is CASSRGQGGSDTEAFF. The CDR3 nucleotides are TGTGCCAGCTCACGGGGACAGGGGGGGTCGGACACTGAAGCTTTCTTT.

The gene calls are TRBV5-4 and TRBJ2-5, with D tentatively TRBD2 (5 bases). Trimming removed 0 bases at V and 4 bases at J, with 7 bases between. This CDR3 has 13 residues. Germline loops: CDR1 SGHNT, CDR2 YYREEE (reference sequence). CDR3 protein: CASSLAGGETQYF. CDR3 nucleotide sequence: TGTGCCAGCAGCTTGGCTGGAGGAGAGACCCAGTACTTC.

The chain combines TRBV19 with TRBJ2-3; D possibly corresponds to TRBD2 (6 bases). The ends were cut back, 4 bases at V and 1 base at J, with 15 bases in the middle. Germline V lookup: CDR1 LNHDA, CDR2 SQIVND (reference sequence). The CDR3 is made up of 16 amino acids. In DNA form, the CDR3 reads TGTGCCAGTAGTACCACCCTAGCGCTGGGCACAGATACGCAGTATTTT. Translated, it gives CASSTTLALGTDTQYF. Filled out from reference TRBV19 and TRBJ2-3, the complete variable domain reads DGGITQSPKYLFRKEGQNVTLSCEQNLNHDAMYWYRQDPGQGLRLIYYSQIVNDFQKGDIAEGYSVSREKKESFPLTVTSAQKNPTAFYLCASSTTLALGTDTQYFGPGTRLTVL.

The chain joins TRBV27 to TRBJ2-5; TRBD2 matches at 10 bases. Germline V lookup: CDR1 MNHEY, CDR2 SMNVEV (reference sequence). The CDR3 runs 14 residues. V was pared by 5 bases and J by 5 bases, with 5 bases of the junction left unmatched. The CDR3 DNA reads TGTGCCAGCAGTACACTAGCGGGAAGGGAGACCCAGTACTTC. Protein: CASSTLAGRETQYF.

The chain is built from TRBV12-3 or TRBV12-4 and TRBJ2-3; a weak D match, TRBD1 (6 bases). This CDR3 is 13 amino acids long. V lost 6 bases, J lost 4 bases, and 11 bases lay in between. The CDR3 reads CASSPAGADTQYF. CDR3 DNA sequence: TGTGCCAGCAGCCCCGCAGGGGCAGATACGCAGTATTTT.

Here the CDR3 reads CASSLLQGGTEAFF. In DNA form, the CDR3 reads TGTGCCAGCAGCTTATTGCAGGGGGGCACTGAAGCTTTCTTT. The rearrangement uses TRBV13 and TRBJ1-1; 7 positions match TRBD1. Trimming at V came to 2 bases and at J to 4 bases, leaving 4 bases not matched to a gene. Germline V gene lookup returns CDR1 PRHDT and CDR2 FYEKMQ (reference sequence). The CDR3 length is 14 residues.

The genes are TRBV5-5 and TRBJ1-3; 10 nucleotides align to TRBD1. The CDR3 spans 17 residues. The V gene end was trimmed by 3 bases and the J gene end by 1 base; junction bases not matched to a gene: 7. Germline values: CDR1 SGHKS, CDR2 YYEKEE (reference sequence). As DNA, the CDR3 is TGTGCCAGCAGCTCGGGACAGGGGATTTTATCTGGAAACACCATATATTTT. It codes for CASSSGQGILSGNTIYF.

The rearrangement links TRBV5-5 to TRBJ1-4; 7 bases agree with TRBD1. The CDR3 is 15 residues long. V trimming: 2 bases; J trimming: 5 bases; junction bases outside the gene matches: 6. Germline-derived CDR1 and CDR2 are SGHKS and YYEKEE (reference sequence). The DNA of the CDR3 is TGTGCCAGCAGCTTACCCAGGGGGGCCAATGAAAAACTGTTTTTT. It is translated as CASSLPRGANEKLFF. The variable domain in full, with the rest retrieved from reference TRBV5-5 and TRBJ1-4, is DAGVTQSPTHLIKTRGQQVTLRCSPISGHKSVSWYQQVLGQGPQFIFQYYEKEERGRGNFPDRFSARQFPNYSSELNVNALLLGDSALYLCASSLPRGANEKLFFGSGTQLSVL.

The J gene is TRBJ2-1, the V gene TRBV9; 11 bases are shared with TRBD2. This CDR3 spans 15 amino acids. The trim removed 3 bases at V and 8 bases at J, leaving 7 bases unmatched. Germline V gene data show CDR1 as SGDLS and CDR2 as YYNGEE. CDR3 bases: TGTGCCAGCAGCGATAGCGGGGGGGCCAAATATGAGCAGTTCTTC. Its protein is CASSDSGGAKYEQFF.

The chain has TRBV19 and TRBJ1-2; 9 nucleotides match TRBD1. The CDR3 sequence is 16 residues long. Trimming at V came to 3 bases and at J to 2 bases, leaving 7 bases not matched to a gene. CDR1 and CDR2 (germline): LNHDA, SQIVND (reference sequence). The CDR3 is CASSILVQGANYGYTF. The CDR3, as DNA: TGTGCCAGTAGTATTCTCGTACAGGGGGCGAACTATGGCTACACCTTC.

This clone has a single count. V gene TRBV2 combines with J gene TRBJ2-2, with 10 bases matching TRBD2. J lost 7 bases, V lost 8 bases, and 4 bases had no gene match. The CDR3 contains 13 residues. Germline V gene lookup returns CDR1 SNHLY and CDR2 FYNNEI. The CDR3 is CASELAGVGELFF. CDR3 coding DNA: TGTGCCAGCGAGCTAGCGGGGGTCGGGGAGCTGTTTTTT.

The rearrangement joins TRBV10-3 to TRBJ2-3, with 10 positions matching TRBD2. Trimming removed 9 bases from V and 1 base from J; junction bases left unmatched: 10. Germline values: CDR1 ENHRY, CDR2 SYGVKD. The CDR3 is made up of 16 amino acids. CDR3 DNA: TGTGCCATAGGAGCGGGGGGGCTATGGGGCACAGATACGCAGTATTTT. Translated: CAIGAGGLWGTDTQYF.

V gene TRBV4-2 combines with J gene TRBJ2-7; D gene ambiguous. Germline CDR1 LGHNA, CDR2 YNFKEQ. V was clipped by 4 bases and J by 0 bases, with 10 bases between them. CDR3 size: 14 residues. The CDR3: CASSLETLSYEQYF. The CDR3 DNA sequence: TGTGCCAGCAGCCTGGAGACTCTCTCCTACGAGCAGTACTTC.

This chain connects TRBV30 to TRBJ1-1; a weak D match, TRBD1 (5 bases). In germline, CDR1 is GTSNPN, CDR2 SVGIG (reference sequence). CDR3 length equals 14 residues. V was shortened by 3 bases and J by 0 bases, with 11 bases between the two germline ends. CDR3 in DNA: TGTGCCTGGAGCCGGGGGAACATGAACACTGAAGCTTTCTTT. As protein: CAWSRGNMNTEAFF.

This chain connects TRBV6-1 to TRBJ1-4; TRBD1 is a possible D gene (6 bases). The germline gives CDR1 MNHNS, CDR2 SASEGT. The V end lost 3 bases, the J end lost 9 bases, and 8 bases lay between the germline ends. CDR3 size: 12 residues. CDR3 DNA sequence: TGTGCCAGCAGTGAGGGGACAAAAAAACTGTTTTTT. It specifies CASSEGTKKLFF.